A selection of T cell receptor beta chains follows, all from one sample in a study of Ad26.COV2.S vaccination and SARS-CoV-2 variants. Sequenced by immunoSEQ multiplex PCR; TCRdb stores in-frame clones only, minus some. The sample has over 200,000 clones, 70% to 90% seen once. The sample was peripheral blood, taken in a trial of Ad26.COV2.S vaccine versus placebo. Source of these receptors: a person aged 18-65 years who received the Ad26.COV2.S COVID-19 vaccine or a placebo. The CDR3 runs from the conserved cysteine through the conserved F or W. D genes are given only for firm matches. Not every row has a clone size; where given, it reads once, few, many or a size class.

cdr3_aa cdr3_nt j_call clone_size v_call d_call
CAWMTGIETQYF TGTGCCTGGATGACAGGGATAGAGACCCAGTACTTC TRBJ2-5 - TRBV30 TRBD1
CASSLRLASYNEQFF TGTGCCAGCAGCTTAAGACTAGCCTCCTACAATGAGCAGTTCTTC TRBJ2-1 - TRBV11-1 TRBD2
CASSPGAPWDEQFF TGTGCCAGCAGTCCGGGGGCCCCATGGGATGAGCAGTTCTTC TRBJ2-1 - TRBV11-3 -
CASSRDRADEQYF TGTGCCAGTAGTAGGGACAGGGCGGACGAGCAGTACTTC TRBJ2-7 - TRBV19 TRBD1
CASRPTSGGASEQFF TGCGCCAGCAGACCCACTAGCGGGGGGGCAAGTGAGCAGTTCTTC TRBJ2-1 few TRBV5-1 TRBD2
CASSQPYTGELFF TGTGCCAGTAGTCAACCCTACACCGGGGAGCTGTTTTTT TRBJ2-2 - TRBV19 -
CASSFSLRETQYF TGTGCCAGCAGCTTTAGCTTGAGAGAGACCCAGTACTTC TRBJ2-5 - TRBV11-1 -
CATSSDGHDEQFF TGTGCCACCAGCTCCGACGGGCACGATGAGCAGTTCTTC TRBJ2-1 - TRBV24-1 -
CASSLFGLSSYNEQFF TGTGCCAGCAGTTTATTTGGCTTGAGCTCCTACAATGAGCAGTTCTTC TRBJ2-1 once TRBV28 -
CASSPGGVTYEQYF TGTGCCAGCTCACCCGGGGGAGTAACCTACGAGCAGTACTTC TRBJ2-7 few TRBV18 -
CASNQGSGRYGYTF TGTGCCAGCAATCAGGGATCGGGCCGGTATGGCTACACCTTC TRBJ1-2 - TRBV28 -
CAWNIGTDTQYF TGTGCCTGGAATATCGGGACAGATACGCAGTATTTT TRBJ2-3 - TRBV30 -
CASSEPGRAPGYTF TGTGCCAGCAGTGAACCAGGACGGGCGCCTGGCTACACCTTC TRBJ1-2 - TRBV2 -
CASSVGGSDSYNEQFF TGTGCCAGCAGCGTAGGAGGGAGCGACTCCTACAATGAGCAGTTCTTC TRBJ2-1 - TRBV9 -
CASSLAGVDFAGNTIYF TGCGCCAGCAGCTTGGCCGGGGTGGATTTTGCTGGAAACACCATATATTTT TRBJ1-3 - TRBV5-1 -
CASSIDLDTIQYF TGTGCCAGTAGTATAGATCTGGATACCATTCAGTACTTC TRBJ2-4 - TRBV19 -
CASSPWGNRVGNTEAFF TGTGCCAGCAGTCCCTGGGGGAACAGGGTAGGGAACACTGAAGCTTTCTTT TRBJ1-1 once TRBV6-6 -
CASSDLGQQETQYF TGTGCCAGCAGTGACCTGGGTCAGCAAGAGACCCAGTACTTC TRBJ2-5 - TRBV2 -
CASKTDRGRKNIQYF TGTGCCAGCAAGACCGACAGGGGACGTAAAAACATTCAGTACTTC TRBJ2-4 - TRBV28 TRBD1
CASSIDVTGGNQPQHF TGTGCCAGTAGTATAGATGTGACAGGGGGCAATCAGCCCCAGCATTTT TRBJ1-5 - TRBV19 TRBD1
CASSLSPGEETQYF TGTGCCAGCAGCTTATCTCCGGGGGAAGAGACCCAGTACTTC TRBJ2-5 - TRBV7-2 -
CASTPDFLNTEAFF TGTGCCAGCACCCCGGACTTCCTGAACACTGAAGCTTTCTTT TRBJ1-1 - TRBV6-2/TRBV6-3 -
CASSLVAGQEAFF TGTGCCAGCAGCTTAGTGGCAGGACAAGAAGCTTTCTTT TRBJ1-1 - TRBV7-9 -
CASSSLPGVAKLFF TGTGCCAGCAGCTCATTACCAGGAGTCGCAAAACTGTTTTTT TRBJ1-4 - TRBV7-2 -
CASSLETSTDTQYF TGCGCCAGCAGCTTGGAGACTAGCACAGATACGCAGTATTTT TRBJ2-3 - TRBV5-1 -
CASSPTVMSYEQYF TGTGCCAGTAGCCCGACAGTGATGTCCTACGAGCAGTACTTC TRBJ2-7 - TRBV19 -
CASSEISVEEYF TGTGCCAGCAGTGAAATTTCGGTGGAGGAGTACTTC TRBJ2-7 - TRBV2 -
CASSPLQLWVNTEAFF TGTGCCAGTAGTCCTCTCCAATTGTGGGTAAACACTGAAGCTTTCTTT TRBJ1-1 - TRBV19 -
CASSPSGRADTGELFF TGTGCCAGCAGCCCTAGCGGGAGGGCGGACACCGGGGAGCTGTTTTTT TRBJ2-2 - TRBV5-4 TRBD2
CAWSAGQGITGELFF TGTGCCTGGAGTGCGGGACAGGGTATTACCGGGGAGCTGTTTTTT TRBJ2-2 - TRBV30 TRBD1
CASRTQGGAYNEQFF TGTGCCAGTAGGACTCAGGGCGGTGCCTACAATGAGCAGTTCTTC TRBJ2-1 - TRBV19 -
CASSPPGQGPVQFF TGTGCCAGCAGTCCACCTGGACAGGGGCCCGTGCAGTTCTTC TRBJ2-1 - TRBV28 TRBD1